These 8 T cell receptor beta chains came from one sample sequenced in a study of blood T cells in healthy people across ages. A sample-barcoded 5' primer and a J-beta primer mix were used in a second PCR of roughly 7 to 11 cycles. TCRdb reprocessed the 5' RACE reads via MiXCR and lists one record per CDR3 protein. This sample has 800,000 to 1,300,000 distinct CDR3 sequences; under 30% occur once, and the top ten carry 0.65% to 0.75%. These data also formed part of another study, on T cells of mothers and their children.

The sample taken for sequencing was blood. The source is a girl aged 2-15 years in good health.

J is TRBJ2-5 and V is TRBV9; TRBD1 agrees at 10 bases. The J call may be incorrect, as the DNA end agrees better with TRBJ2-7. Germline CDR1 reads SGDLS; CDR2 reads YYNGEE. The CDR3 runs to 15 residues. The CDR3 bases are TGTGCCAGCAGCGTAGAGGGACAGGGGATCTACGAGCAGTACTTC. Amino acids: CASSVEGQGIYEQYF.

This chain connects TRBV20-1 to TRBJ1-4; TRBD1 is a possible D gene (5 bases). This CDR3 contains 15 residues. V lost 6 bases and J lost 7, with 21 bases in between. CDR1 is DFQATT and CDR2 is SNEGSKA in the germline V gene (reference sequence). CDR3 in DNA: TGCAGTGCGAGGAACATAGACAGCGTCATTGAAAAACTGTTTTTT. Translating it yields CSARNIDSVIEKLFF.

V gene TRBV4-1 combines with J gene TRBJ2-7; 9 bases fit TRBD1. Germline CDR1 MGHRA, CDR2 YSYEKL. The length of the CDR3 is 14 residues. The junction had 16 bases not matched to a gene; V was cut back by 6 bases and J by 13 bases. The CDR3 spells CASRPTPGQGLVYF. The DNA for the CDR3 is TGCGCCAGCAGACCTACCCCGGGACAGGGATTAGTTTACTTC.

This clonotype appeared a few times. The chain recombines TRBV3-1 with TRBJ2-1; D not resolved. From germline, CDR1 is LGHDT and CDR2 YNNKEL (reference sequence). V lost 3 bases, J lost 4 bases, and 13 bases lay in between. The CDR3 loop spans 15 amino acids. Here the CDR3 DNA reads TGTGCCAGCAGCCATCGTGACGGTCGTTACAATGAGCAGTTCTTC. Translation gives CASSHRDGRYNEQFF.

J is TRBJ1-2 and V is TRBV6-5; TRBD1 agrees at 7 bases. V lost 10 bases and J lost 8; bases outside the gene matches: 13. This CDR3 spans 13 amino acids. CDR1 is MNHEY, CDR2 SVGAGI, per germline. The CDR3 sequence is CATRISQGNGYTF. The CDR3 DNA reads TGTGCCACCAGGATATCACAGGGGAACGGCTACACCTTC.

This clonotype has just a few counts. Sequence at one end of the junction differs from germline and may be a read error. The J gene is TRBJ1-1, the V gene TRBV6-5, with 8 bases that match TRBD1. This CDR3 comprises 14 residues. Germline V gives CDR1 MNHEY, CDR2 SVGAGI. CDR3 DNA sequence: TGCGCCAGCAGTTACCGGACAGGGAGCTCCGAAGCTTTCTTT. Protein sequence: CASSYRTGSSEAFF.

In nucleotides, the CDR3 is TGCAGCGTGCTAGCGGGAGATAGGGGCACAGATACGCAGTATTTT. Its translation is CSVLAGDRGTDTQYF. The V call is TRBV29-1, the J call TRBJ2-3; 10 nucleotides line up with TRBD2. The trim removed 6 bases at V and 1 base at J, leaving 7 bases unmatched. The CDR3 length is 15 residues. Germline V gene sequence: CDR1 SQVTM, CDR2 ANQGSEA.

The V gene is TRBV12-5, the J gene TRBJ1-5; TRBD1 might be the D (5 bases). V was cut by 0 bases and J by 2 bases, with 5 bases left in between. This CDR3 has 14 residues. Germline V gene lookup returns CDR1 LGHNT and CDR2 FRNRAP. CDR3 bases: TGTGCTAGTGGTTTGGTGGGGGGCAATCAGCCCCAGCATTTT. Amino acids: CASGLVGGNQPQHF. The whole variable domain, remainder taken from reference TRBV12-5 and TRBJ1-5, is DARVTQTPRHKVTEMGQEVTMRCQPILGHNTVFWYRQTMMQGLELLAYFRNRAPLDDSGMPKDRFSAEMPDATLATLKIQPSEPRDSAVYFCASGLVGGNQPQHFGDGTRLSIL.